The 28 T cell receptor beta chains in this list originate from one sample, sequenced in a study of T cell responses to AZD1222 COVID-19 vaccine. The repertoire was sequenced with immunoSEQ multiplex PCR; TCRdb's copy has only in-frame clones and lacks some. The sample yields around 150,000 clones, 85% to 90% seen once. This sample comprised peripheral blood, obtained 28 days after the second AZD1222 dose. These receptors were obtained from an adult who received the AZD1222 COVID-19 vaccine.

CDR3 sequence (DNA): TGTGCCAGCAGCTTGGAGGGAGGGCACTACGAGCAGTACTTC. Translation: CASSLEGGHYEQYF. The chain couples TRBV5-4 to TRBJ2-7, with 7 nucleotides matching TRBD2. Germline lookup yields CDR1 SGHNT and CDR2 YYREEE (reference sequence). The CDR3 contains 14 residues. V was clipped by 0 bases and J by 3 bases; unmatched bases: 3.

The gene calls are TRBV7-9 and TRBJ1-3, with D tentatively TRBD1 (6 bases). Germline V gene data show CDR1 as SEHNR and CDR2 as FQNEAQ (reference sequence). The CDR3 length is 15 residues. Trimming stripped 3 bases from V and 2 bases from J, with 11 bases between. In DNA form, the CDR3 reads TGTGCCAGCAGCTTGGGAGGGGGACCTGGAAACACCATATATTTT. This codes for CASSLGGGPGNTIYF.

This clone occurred once. The V and J genes are TRBV5-1 and TRBJ2-3, with TRBD1 matching over 7 bases. Germline V lookup: CDR1 SGHRS, CDR2 YFSETQ. This CDR3 has 15 amino acids. V lost 4 bases to trimming and J lost 5 bases; unmatched junction nucleotides: 10. CDR3 coding DNA: TGCGCCAGCAGCGTCACAGGGGAGCGTGGAGATACGCAGTATTTT. This encodes CASSVTGERGDTQYF.

This chain connects TRBV27 to TRBJ1-1; D not resolved. V lost 4 bases, J lost 1 base, and 13 bases lay in between. Per the germline V gene, CDR1 is MNHEY and CDR2 is SMNVEV (reference sequence). The CDR3 contains 15 residues. The CDR3 region is CASSSTRGPNTEAFF. In DNA, the CDR3 is TGTGCCAGCAGTTCAACGAGAGGGCCGAACACTGAAGCTTTCTTT.

In this sample, this clone turned up once. The chain joins TRBV29-1 to TRBJ1-1; D may be TRBD1 (6 bases). The CDR3 consists of 13 residues. The germline V gene has CDR1 SQVTM and CDR2 ANQGSEA. The V and J ends lost 6 bases and 4 bases respectively, with 15 bases between them. The CDR3 protein is CSVQQGVGTEAFF. DNA of the CDR3: TGCAGCGTCCAACAGGGCGTTGGCACTGAAGCTTTCTTT.

This chain joins TRBV10-3 and TRBJ1-5, with 11 bases identical to TRBD1. The CDR3 is 16 amino acids. Trimming at V came to 4 bases and at J to 3 bases, leaving 5 bases not matched to a gene. Germline assignment: CDR1 ENHRY and CDR2 SYGVKD. The CDR3 DNA reads as TGTGCCATCAGTGGGGGACAGGGGGAAAACAATCAGCCCCAGCATTTT. It encodes CAISGGQGENNQPQHF.

The rearrangement uses TRBV18 and TRBJ2-1; 10 nucleotides align to TRBD2. Germline values: CDR1 KGHSH, CDR2 LQKENI. Trimming removed 2 bases from V and 4 bases from J; junction bases left unmatched: 8. CDR3 size: 17 residues. CDR3 in DNA: TGTGCCAGCTCACCATATCAATCTAGCGGGGGATACAATGAGCAGTTCTTC. Its translation is CASSPYQSSGGYNEQFF.

The chain carries TRBV4-1 and TRBJ1-1, with TRBD1 as a possible D gene (6 bases). Trimming took off 1 base at V and 4 bases at J, with 10 bases between the two ends. This CDR3 is built from 14 residues. Germline loops: CDR1 MGHRA, CDR2 YSYEKL. CDR3 coding DNA: TGCGCCAGCAGCCAAGGCCAGGGGAGCACTGAAGCTTTCTTT. This gives the protein CASSQGQGSTEAFF.

V gene TRBV30 combines with J gene TRBJ2-1, with D tentatively TRBD2 (6 bases). Germline CDR1 GTSNPN, CDR2 SVGIG (reference sequence). The CDR3 is 14 residues long. DNA for the CDR3: TGTGCTCTAACCACCGGGAGCTCCTACAATGAGCAGTTCTTC. Residues: CALTTGSSYNEQFF.

CDR3 loop: CASSPPGLEYNEQFF. The CDR3 DNA reads as TGCGCCAGCAGCCCTCCTGGGCTCGAGTACAATGAGCAGTTCTTC. The V and J genes are TRBV4-1 and TRBJ2-1; D is uncertain. Looked up from germline, CDR1 is MGHRA and CDR2 is YSYEKL. Trimming stripped 4 bases from V and 4 bases from J, with 14 bases between. The CDR3 loop spans 15 amino acids.

This clone was found once. The gene calls are TRBV6-6 and TRBJ1-5; D possibly corresponds to TRBD1 (6 bases). CDR1 is MNHNY, CDR2 SVGAGI, per germline (reference sequence). The CDR3 is 14 amino acids. The germline V and J ends were trimmed by 7 bases and 3 bases, with 13 bases remaining between them. The chain's CDR3 is CASKRRDTNQPQHF. CDR3 sequence (DNA): TGTGCCAGCAAGCGCCGGGACACCAATCAGCCCCAGCATTTT.

This chain joins TRBV7-9 and TRBJ2-5; no reliable D call. CDR1 is SEHNR and CDR2 is FQNEAQ in the germline V gene (reference sequence). The CDR3 spans 13 residues. Trimming removed 1 base from V and 2 bases from J, with 5 bases in between. CDR3 amino acids: CASSLDQQETQYF. CDR3 DNA sequence: TGTGCCAGCAGCTTAGACCAACAAGAGACCCAGTACTTC.

V and J are TRBV19 and TRBJ1-5, with a possible D match to TRBD1 (6 bases). Germline CDR1 and CDR2: LNHDA and SQIVND (reference sequence). The CDR3 has 14 residues. The V gene lost 7 bases and the J gene lost 9 bases, with 19 bases spanning the gap. The CDR3 protein is CASNRAPGEGPQHF. CDR3 sequence (DNA): TGTGCCAGTAACAGGGCCCCCGGGGAGGGGCCCCAGCATTTT. The full variable domain, with the rest looked up from reference TRBV19 and TRBJ1-5, is DGGITQSPKYLFRKEGQNVTLSCEQNLNHDAMYWYRQDPGQGLRLIYYSQIVNDFQKGDIAEGYSVSREKKESFPLTVTSAQKNPTAFYLCASNRAPGEGPQHFGDGTRLSIL.

The sample holds one count of this clone. CDR3 protein: CASSLAVQGNSPLHF. The DNA of the CDR3 is TGTGCCAGCAGCTTAGCGGTTCAGGGGAATTCACCCCTCCACTTT. This chain uses TRBV7-2 with TRBJ1-6, with D possibly matching TRBD1 (6 bases). CDR3 length: 15 amino acids. Germline values: CDR1 SGHTA, CDR2 FQGNSA. V was pared by 0 bases and J by 7 bases, with 10 bases between.

V is TRBV3-1 (or the pseudogene TRBV3-2) and J is TRBJ1-2; D not certain. CDR3 length equals 15 residues. Trimming shortened V by 1 base and J by 7 bases, and 16 bases separated the two germline ends. Germline assignment: CDR1 LGHDT and CDR2 YNNKEL (reference sequence). The CDR3 nucleotides are TGTGCCAGCAGCCAAGTAGTTGTGGGAGCCGGTGGCTACACCTTC. Residues: CASSQVVVGAGGYTF.

The rearrangement links TRBV6-5 to TRBJ1-5; 9 bases are shared with TRBD1. In germline, CDR1 is MNHEY, CDR2 SVGAGI. This CDR3 comprises 15 residues. Trimming removed 5 bases from V and 7 bases from J; junction bases left unmatched: 9. The CDR3 is CASSPSTGGKQPQHF. CDR3 coding DNA: TGTGCCAGCAGTCCCTCGACAGGGGGGAAACAGCCCCAGCATTTT.

This chain joins TRBV6-6 and TRBJ2-1, with D perhaps matching TRBD1 or TRBD2 (5 bases each). CDR3 length: 15 amino acids. Deletions cut 2 bases from V and 0 bases from J, with 8 bases between. Germline V gene lookup returns CDR1 MNHNY and CDR2 SVGAGI (reference sequence). CDR3 amino acids: CASSYGGASYNEQFF. As DNA, the CDR3 is TGTGCCAGCAGTTACGGGGGAGCCTCCTACAATGAGCAGTTCTTC.

V usage is TRBV7-2 and J usage is TRBJ1-2; D uncertain. The CDR3 length is 13 residues. Germline V lookup: CDR1 SGHTA, CDR2 FQGNSA. Trimming removed 1 base at V and 4 bases at J, with 7 bases between. CDR3 nucleotide sequence: TGTGCCAGCAGCTTAGGTACGTCCTATGGCTACACCTTC. Translating it yields CASSLGTSYGYTF.

This sequence joins TRBV6-5 and TRBJ2-7; 9 bases map to TRBD2. The CDR3 spans 13 residues. Per germline, CDR1 MNHEY and CDR2 SVGAGI. The V gene end was trimmed by 6 bases and the J gene end by 4 bases; junction bases not matched to a gene: 4. This CDR3 reads CASRPGLAYEQYF. The CDR3 DNA is TGTGCCAGCAGGCCCGGACTAGCGTACGAGCAGTACTTC.

V usage is TRBV4-1 and J usage is TRBJ2-7, with 7 bases aligning to TRBD1. Trimming at V came to 1 base and at J to 2 bases, leaving 5 bases not matched to a gene. Looked up from germline, CDR1 is MGHRA and CDR2 is YSYEKL. CDR3 length equals 15 residues. CDR3 loop: CASSQGIGQAYEQYF. CDR3 DNA: TGCGCCAGCAGCCAAGGAATAGGACAGGCCTACGAGCAGTACTTC.

This clone has a handful of counts. This sequence joins TRBV30 and TRBJ1-5, with D tentatively TRBD1 (5 bases). The CDR3 sequence is 15 residues long. V lost 2 bases and J 4 bases, leaving 15 bases between the germline ends. Germline loops: CDR1 GTSNPN, CDR2 SVGIG (reference sequence). CDR3 coding DNA: TGTGCCTGGAGTACCCCAGGGCCACCTAATCAGCCCCAGCATTTT. This translates into CAWSTPGPPNQPQHF.

This rearrangement joins TRBV5-1 to TRBJ1-5, with 8 bases identical to TRBD1. CDR1 SGHRS and CDR2 YFSETQ come from the germline V gene. V lost 0 bases and J lost 5; bases outside the gene matches: 4. The CDR3 runs 15 residues. Here the CDR3 DNA reads TGCGCCAGCAGCTTGGCCGGGACAGGTTATCAGCCCCAGCATTTT. Protein sequence: CASSLAGTGYQPQHF.

The rearrangement uses TRBV30 and TRBJ1-1, with D uncertain. V was cut by 2 bases and J by 4 bases, with 11 bases left in between. This CDR3 has 13 amino acids. Germline values: CDR1 GTSNPN, CDR2 SVGIG (reference sequence). CDR3 loop: CAWSLLRGTEAFF. The CDR3 nucleotides read TGTGCCTGGAGTCTCCTCCGGGGCACTGAAGCTTTCTTT.

CDR3 DNA: TGCAGTGCTAGTCCCCAGAACACCGGGGAGCTGTTTTTT. Its protein product is CSASPQNTGELFF. This chain connects TRBV20-1 to TRBJ2-2; unclear D gene. The germline V gene encodes CDR1 DFQATT and CDR2 SNEGSKA (reference sequence). V shed 3 bases and J shed 1 base, with 6 bases lying between them. This CDR3 region has 13 residues.

Many counts were recorded for this clone. This chain links TRBV27 with TRBJ2-1; D is possibly TRBD1 (7 bases). Trimming pared 2 bases from V and 7 bases from J, leaving 12 bases between. Germline CDR1 reads MNHEY; CDR2 reads SMNVEV (reference sequence). This CDR3 is 14 amino acids long. CDR3 protein: CASSLGAGGNEQFF. The CDR3 coding sequence is TGTGCCAGCAGTTTAGGTGCAGGGGGGAATGAGCAGTTCTTC.

Only one count was recorded for this clone. This chain joins TRBV12-3 or TRBV12-4 and TRBJ1-1, with D unresolved. V lost 1 base and J 11 bases, leaving 14 bases between the germline ends. The length of the CDR3 is 13 residues. The DNA of the CDR3 is TGTGCCAGCAGTTTAGAGCAGGTCCGGAGGGCTTTCTTT. Amino acids: CASSLEQVRRAFF.

This chain uses TRBV5-1 with TRBJ1-4; 10 bases fit TRBD1. With 0 bases clipped from V and 5 bases from J, the junction kept 1 base outside the gene matches. This CDR3 spans 15 amino acids. Per germline, CDR1 SGHRS and CDR2 YFSETQ. CDR3 amino acids: CASSLGTGGNEKLFF. The CDR3, as DNA: TGCGCCAGCAGCTTGGGGACAGGGGGGAATGAAAAACTGTTTTTT. Drawing the rest from reference TRBV5-1 and TRBJ1-4, the complete variable domain is KAGVTQTPRYLIKTRGQQVTLSCSPISGHRSVSWYQQTPGQGLQFLFEYFSETQRNKGNFPGRFSGRQFSNSRSEMNVSTLELGDSALYLCASSLGTGGNEKLFFGSGTQLSVL.

About this clone itself: Additional DNA sequences in this sample encode the identical CDR3. The V call is TRBV12-5, the J call TRBJ2-7; 10 bases line up with TRBD2. The CDR3 contains 15 residues. V lost 1 base to trimming and J lost 2 bases; unmatched junction nucleotides: 2. Germline assignment: CDR1 LGHNT and CDR2 FRNRAP. The CDR3 spells CASGLGTSGPYEQYF. The CDR3 DNA reads TGTGCTAGTGGTTTGGGGACTAGCGGCCCCTACGAGCAGTACTTC.